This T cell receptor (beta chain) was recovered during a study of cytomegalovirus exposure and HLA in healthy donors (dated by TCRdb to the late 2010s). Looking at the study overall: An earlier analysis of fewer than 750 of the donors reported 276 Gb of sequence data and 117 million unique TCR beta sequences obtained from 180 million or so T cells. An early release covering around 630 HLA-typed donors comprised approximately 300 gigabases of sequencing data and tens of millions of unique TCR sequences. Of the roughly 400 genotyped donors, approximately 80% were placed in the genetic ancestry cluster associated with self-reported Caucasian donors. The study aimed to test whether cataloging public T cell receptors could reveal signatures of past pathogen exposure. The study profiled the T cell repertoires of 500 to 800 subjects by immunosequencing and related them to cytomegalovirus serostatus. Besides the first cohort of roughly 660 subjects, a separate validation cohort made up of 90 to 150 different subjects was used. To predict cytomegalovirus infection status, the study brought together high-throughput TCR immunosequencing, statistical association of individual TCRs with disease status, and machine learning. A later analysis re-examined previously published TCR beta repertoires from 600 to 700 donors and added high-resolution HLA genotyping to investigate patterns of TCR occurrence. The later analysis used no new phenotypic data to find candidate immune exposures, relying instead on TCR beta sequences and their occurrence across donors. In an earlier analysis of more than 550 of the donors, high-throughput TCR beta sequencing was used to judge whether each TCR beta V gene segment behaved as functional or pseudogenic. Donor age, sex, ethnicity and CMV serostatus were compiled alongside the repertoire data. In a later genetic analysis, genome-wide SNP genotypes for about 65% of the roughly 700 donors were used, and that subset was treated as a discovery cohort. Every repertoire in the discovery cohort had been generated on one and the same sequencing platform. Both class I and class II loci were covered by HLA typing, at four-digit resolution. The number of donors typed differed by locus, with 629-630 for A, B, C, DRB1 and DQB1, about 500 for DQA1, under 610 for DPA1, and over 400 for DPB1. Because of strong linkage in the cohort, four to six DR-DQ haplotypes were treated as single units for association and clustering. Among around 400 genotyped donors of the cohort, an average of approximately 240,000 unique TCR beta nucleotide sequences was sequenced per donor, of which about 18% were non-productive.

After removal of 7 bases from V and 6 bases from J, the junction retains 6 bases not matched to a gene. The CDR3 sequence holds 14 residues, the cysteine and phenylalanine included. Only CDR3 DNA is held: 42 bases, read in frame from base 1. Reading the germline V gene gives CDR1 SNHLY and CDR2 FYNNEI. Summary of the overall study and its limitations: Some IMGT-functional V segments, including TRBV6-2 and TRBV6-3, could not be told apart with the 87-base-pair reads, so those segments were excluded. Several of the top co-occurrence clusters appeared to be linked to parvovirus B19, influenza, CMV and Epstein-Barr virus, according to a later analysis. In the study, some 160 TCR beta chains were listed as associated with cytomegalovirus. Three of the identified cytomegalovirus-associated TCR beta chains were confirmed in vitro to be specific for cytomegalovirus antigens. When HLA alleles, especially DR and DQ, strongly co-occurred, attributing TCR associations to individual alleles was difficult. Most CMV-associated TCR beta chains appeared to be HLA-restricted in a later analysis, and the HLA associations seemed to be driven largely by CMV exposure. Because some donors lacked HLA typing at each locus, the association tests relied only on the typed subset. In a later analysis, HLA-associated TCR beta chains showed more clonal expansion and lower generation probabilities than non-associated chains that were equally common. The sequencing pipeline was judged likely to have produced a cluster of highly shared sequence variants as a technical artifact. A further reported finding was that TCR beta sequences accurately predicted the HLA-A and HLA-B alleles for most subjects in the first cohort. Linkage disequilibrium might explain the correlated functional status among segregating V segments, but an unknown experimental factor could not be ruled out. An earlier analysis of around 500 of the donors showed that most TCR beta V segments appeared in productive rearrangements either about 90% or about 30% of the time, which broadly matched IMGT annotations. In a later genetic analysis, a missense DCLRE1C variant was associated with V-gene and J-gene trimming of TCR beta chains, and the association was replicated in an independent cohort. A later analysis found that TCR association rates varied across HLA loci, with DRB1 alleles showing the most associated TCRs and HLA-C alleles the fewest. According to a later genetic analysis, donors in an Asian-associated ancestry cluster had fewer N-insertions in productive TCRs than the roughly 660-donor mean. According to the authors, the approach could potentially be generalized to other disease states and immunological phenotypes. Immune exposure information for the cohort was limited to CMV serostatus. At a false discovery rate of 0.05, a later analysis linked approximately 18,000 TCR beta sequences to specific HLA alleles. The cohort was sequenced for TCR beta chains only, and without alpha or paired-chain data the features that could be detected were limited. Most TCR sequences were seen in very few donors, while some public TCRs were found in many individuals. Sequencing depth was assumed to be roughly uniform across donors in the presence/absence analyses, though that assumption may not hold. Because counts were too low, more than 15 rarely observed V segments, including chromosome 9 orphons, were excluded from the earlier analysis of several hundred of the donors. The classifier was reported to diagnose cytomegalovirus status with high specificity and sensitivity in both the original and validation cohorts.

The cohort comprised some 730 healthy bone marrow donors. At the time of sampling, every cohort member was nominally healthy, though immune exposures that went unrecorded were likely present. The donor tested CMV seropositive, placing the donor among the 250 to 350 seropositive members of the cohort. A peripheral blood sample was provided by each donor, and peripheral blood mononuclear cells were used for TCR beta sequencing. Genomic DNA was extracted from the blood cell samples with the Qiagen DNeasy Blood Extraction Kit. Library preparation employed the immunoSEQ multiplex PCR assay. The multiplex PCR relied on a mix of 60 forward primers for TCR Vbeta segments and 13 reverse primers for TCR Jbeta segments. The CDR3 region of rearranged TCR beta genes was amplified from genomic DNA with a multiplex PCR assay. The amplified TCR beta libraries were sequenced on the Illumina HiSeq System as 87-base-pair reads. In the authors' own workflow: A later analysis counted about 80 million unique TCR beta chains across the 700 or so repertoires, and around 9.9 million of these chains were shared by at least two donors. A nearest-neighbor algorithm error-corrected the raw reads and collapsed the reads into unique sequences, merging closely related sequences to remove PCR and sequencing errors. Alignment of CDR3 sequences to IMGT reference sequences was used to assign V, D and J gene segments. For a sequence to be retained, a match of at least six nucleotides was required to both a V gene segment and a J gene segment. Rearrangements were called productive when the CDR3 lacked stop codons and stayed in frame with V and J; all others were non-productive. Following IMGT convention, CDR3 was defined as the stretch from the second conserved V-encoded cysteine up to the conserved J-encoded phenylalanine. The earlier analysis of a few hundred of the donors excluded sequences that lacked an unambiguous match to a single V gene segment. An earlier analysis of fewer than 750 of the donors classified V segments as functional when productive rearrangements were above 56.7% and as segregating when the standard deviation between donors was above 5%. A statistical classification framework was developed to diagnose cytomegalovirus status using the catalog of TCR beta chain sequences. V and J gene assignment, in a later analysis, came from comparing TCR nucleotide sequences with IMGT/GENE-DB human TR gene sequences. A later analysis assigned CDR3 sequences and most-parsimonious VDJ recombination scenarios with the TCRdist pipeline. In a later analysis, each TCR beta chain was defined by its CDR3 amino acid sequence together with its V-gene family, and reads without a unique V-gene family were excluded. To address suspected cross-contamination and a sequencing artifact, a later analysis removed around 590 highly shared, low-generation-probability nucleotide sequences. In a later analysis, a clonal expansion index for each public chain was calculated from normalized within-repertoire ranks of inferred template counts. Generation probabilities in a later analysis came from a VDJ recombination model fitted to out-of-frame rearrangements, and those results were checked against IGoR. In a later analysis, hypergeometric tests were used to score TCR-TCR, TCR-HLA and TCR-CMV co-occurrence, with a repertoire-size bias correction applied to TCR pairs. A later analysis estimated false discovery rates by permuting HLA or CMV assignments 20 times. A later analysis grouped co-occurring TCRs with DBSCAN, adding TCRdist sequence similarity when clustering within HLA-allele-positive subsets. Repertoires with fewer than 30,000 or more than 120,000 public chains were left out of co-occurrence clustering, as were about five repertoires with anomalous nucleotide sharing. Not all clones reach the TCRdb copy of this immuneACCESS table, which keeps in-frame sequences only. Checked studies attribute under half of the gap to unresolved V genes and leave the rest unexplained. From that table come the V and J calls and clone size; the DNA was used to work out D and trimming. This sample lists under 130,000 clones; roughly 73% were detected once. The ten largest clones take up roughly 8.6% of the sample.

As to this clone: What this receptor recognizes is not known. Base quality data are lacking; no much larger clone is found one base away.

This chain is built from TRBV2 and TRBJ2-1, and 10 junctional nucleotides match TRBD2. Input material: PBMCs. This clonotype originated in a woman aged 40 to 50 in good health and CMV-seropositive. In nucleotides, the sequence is TGTGCCAGCATTAGGAGCGGGAGGGGCAATGAGCAGTTCTTC. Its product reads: CASIRSGRGNEQFF.